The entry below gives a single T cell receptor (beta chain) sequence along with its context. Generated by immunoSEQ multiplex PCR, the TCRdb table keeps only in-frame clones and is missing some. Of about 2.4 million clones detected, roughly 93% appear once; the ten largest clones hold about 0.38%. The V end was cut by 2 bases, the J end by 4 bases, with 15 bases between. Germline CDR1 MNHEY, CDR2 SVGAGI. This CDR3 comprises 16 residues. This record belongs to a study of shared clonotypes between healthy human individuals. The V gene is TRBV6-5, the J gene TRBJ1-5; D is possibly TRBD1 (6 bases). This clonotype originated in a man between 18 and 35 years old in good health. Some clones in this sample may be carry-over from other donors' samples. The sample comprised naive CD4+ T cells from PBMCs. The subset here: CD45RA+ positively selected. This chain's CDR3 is CASSYRGTAKNQPQHF. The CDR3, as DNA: TGTGCCAGCAGTTACAGGGGGACGGCTAAAAATCAGCCCCAGCATTTT.